Sequencing of this TCR beta chain was carried out in a study of B cell selection in AIRE deficiency. The sorted conventional CD4 T cells were gated as CD4+CD127+. CDR3 size: 13 residues. Germline-derived CDR1 and CDR2 are SNHLY and FYNNEI. Libraries were prepared by immunoSEQ multiplex PCR; TCRdb keeps only in-frame clonotypes and omits some of them. The data contain 20,000 to 30,000 clones, 96% of them singletons. The sample consisted of CD4+CD127+ conventional T cells sorted from PBMCs. The TCR originated in a human donor in good health. This sequence joins TRBV2 and TRBJ1-5; 7 bases are shared with TRBD1. Here the CDR3 reads CASGTEGNQPQHF. The CDR3 DNA is TGTGCGTCCGGGACAGAGGGCAATCAGCCCCAGCATTTT. The full variable domain, in which reference TRBV2 and TRBJ1-5 provide the parts outside the CDR3, is EPEVTQTPSHQVTQMGQEVILRCVPISNHLYFYWYRQILGQKVEFLVSFYNNEISEKSEIFDDQFSVERPDGSNFTLKIRSTKLEDSAMYFCASGTEGNQPQHFGDGTRLSIL.